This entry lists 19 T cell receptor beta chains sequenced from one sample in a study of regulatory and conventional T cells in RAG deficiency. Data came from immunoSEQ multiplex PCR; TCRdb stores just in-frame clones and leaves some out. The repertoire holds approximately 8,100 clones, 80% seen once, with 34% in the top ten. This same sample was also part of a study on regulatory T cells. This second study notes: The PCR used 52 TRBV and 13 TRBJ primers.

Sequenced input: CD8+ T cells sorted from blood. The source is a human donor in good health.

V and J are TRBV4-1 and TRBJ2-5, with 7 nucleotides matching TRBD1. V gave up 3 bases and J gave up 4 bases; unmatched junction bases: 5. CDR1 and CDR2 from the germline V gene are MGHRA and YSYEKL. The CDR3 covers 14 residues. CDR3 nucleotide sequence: TGCGCCAGCAGCCAGATTACAGGGGTAGAGACCCAGTACTTC. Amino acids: CASSQITGVETQYF.

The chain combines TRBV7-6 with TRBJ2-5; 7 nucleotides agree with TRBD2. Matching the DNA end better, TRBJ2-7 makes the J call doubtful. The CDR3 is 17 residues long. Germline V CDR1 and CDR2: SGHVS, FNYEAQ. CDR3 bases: TGTGCCAGCAGCTTAGGAGAACTGGGAGGGCCGGGGGACGAGCAGTACTTC. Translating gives CASSLGELGGPGDEQYF.

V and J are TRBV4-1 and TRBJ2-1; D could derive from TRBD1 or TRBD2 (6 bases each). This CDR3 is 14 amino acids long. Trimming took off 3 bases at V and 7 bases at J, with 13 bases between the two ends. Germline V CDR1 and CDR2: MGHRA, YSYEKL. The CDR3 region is CASSHGGRGNEQFF. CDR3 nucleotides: TGCGCCAGCAGCCACGGGGGCCGGGGGAATGAGCAGTTCTTC.

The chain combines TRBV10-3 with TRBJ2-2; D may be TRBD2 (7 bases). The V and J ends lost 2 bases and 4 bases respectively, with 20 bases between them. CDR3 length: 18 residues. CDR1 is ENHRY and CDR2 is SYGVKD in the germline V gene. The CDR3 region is CAISEPRGGDTPTGELFF. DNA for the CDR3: TGTGCCATCAGTGAGCCGAGGGGGGGGGACACCCCCACCGGGGAGCTGTTTTTT.

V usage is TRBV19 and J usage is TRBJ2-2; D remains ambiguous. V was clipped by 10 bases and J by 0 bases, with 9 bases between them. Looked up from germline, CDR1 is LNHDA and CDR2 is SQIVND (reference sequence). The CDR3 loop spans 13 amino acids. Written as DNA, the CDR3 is TGTGCCACCAAAGGAGCGAACACCGGGGAGCTGTTTTTT. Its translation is CATKGANTGELFF.

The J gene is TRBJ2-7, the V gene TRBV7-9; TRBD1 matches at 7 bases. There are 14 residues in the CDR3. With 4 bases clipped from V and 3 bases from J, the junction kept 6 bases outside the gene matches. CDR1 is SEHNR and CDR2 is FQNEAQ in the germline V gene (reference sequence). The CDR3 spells CASSSGQDLYEQYF. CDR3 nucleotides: TGTGCCAGCAGCTCAGGACAGGACCTCTACGAGCAGTACTTC.

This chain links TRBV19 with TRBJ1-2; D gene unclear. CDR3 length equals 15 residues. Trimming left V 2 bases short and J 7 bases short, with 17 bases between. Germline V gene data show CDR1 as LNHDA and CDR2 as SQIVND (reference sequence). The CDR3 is CASSILGSTSSGYTF. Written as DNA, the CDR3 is TGTGCCAGTAGTATACTGGGCAGTACCTCGTCTGGCTACACCTTC.

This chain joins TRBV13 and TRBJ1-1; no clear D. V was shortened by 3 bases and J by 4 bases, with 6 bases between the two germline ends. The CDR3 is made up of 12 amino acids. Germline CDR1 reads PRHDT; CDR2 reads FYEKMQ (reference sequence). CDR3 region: CASSFSGTEAFF. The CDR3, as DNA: TGTGCCAGCAGCTTTAGCGGCACTGAAGCTTTCTTT.

The CDR3 loop reads CASSQDNSKYEQYF. In DNA form, the CDR3 reads TGCGCCAGCAGCCAAGATAACTCCAAATACGAGCAGTACTTC. The rearrangement joins TRBV4-1 to TRBJ2-7; D remains unclear. This CDR3 is 14 amino acids long. V was cut by 0 bases and J by 4 bases, with 10 bases left in between. Germline V CDR1 and CDR2: MGHRA, YSYEKL.

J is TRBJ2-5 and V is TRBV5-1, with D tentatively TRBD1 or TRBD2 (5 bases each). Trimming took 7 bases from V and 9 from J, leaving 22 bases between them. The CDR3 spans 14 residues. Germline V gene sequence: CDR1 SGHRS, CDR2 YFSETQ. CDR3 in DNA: TGCGCCAGCGCTCTCGGCAGGGCCCAGGAGGCCCAGTACTTC. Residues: CASALGRAQEAQYF. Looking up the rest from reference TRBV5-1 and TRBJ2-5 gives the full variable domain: KAGVTQTPRYLIKTRGQQVTLSCSPISGHRSVSWYQQTPGQGLQFLFEYFSETQRNKGNFPGRFSGRQFSNSRSEMNVSTLELGDSALYLCASALGRAQEAQYFGPGTRLLVL.

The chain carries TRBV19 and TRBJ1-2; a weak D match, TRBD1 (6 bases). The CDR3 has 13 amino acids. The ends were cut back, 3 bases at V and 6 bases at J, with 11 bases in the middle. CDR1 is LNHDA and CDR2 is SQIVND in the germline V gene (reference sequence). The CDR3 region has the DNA TGTGCCAGTAGTATGGGGACAACCAATGGCTACACCTTC. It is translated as CASSMGTTNGYTF.

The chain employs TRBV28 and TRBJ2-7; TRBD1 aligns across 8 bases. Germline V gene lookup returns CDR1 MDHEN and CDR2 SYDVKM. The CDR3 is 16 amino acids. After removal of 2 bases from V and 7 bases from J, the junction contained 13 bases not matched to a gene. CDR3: CASSLRRDRPPGEQYF. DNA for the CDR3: TGTGCCAGCAGTTTAAGGAGGGACAGGCCTCCGGGAGAGCAGTACTTC.

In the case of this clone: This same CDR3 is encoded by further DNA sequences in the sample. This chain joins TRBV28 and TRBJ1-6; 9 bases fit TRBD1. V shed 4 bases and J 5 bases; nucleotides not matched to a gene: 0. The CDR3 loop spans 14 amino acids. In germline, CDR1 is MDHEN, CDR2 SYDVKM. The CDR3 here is CASSWDRDNSPLHF. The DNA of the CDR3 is TGTGCCAGCAGTTGGGACAGGGATAATTCACCCCTCCACTTT.

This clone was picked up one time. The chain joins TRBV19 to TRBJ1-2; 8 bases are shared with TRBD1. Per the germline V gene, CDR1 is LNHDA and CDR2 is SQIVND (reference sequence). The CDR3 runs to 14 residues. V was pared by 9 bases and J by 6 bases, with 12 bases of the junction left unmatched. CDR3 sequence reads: CASAGQGDLNGYTF. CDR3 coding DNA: TGTGCCAGCGCTGGACAGGGTGATTTAAATGGCTACACCTTC.

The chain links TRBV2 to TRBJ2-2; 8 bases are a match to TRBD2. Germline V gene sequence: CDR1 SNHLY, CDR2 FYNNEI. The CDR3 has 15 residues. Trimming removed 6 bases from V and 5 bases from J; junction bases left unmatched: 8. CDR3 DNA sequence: TGTGCCAGCAGCGAGGTTCCTAGCGGGACCGGGGAGCTGTTTTTT. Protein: CASSEVPSGTGELFF.

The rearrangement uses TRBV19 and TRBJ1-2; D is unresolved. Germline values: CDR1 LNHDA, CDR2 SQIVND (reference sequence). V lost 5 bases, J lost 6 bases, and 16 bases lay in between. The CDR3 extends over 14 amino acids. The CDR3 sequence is CASSPRISTDGYTF. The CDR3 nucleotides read TGTGCCAGTAGTCCCCGAATTTCTACCGATGGCTACACCTTC.

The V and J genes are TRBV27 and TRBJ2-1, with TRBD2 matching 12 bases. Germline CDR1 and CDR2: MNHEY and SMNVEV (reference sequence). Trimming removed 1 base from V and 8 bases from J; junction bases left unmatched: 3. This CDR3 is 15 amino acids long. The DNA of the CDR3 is TGTGCCAGCAGTTTATTACTAGCGGGAGGTGATGAGCAGTTCTTC. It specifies CASSLLLAGGDEQFF.

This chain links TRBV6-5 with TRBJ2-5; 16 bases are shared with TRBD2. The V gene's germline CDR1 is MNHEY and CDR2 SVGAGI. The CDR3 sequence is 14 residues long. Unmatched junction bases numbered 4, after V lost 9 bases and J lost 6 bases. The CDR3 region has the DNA TGTGCCAGTGGGACTAGCGGGGGGGCGAAGACCCAGTACTTC. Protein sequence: CASGTSGGAKTQYF.

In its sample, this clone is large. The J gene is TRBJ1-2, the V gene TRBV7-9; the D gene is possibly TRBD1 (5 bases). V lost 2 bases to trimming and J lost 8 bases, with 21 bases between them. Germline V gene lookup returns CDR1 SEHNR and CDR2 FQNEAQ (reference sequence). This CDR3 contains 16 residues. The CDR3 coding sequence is TGTGCCAGCAGCTTATATCTTGCGGGAGGGGCCTGGGGCTACACCTTC. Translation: CASSLYLAGGAWGYTF. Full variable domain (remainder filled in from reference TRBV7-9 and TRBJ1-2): DTGVSQNPRHKITKRGQNVTFRCDPISEHNRLYWYRQTLGQGPEFLTYFQNEAQLEKSRLLSDRFSAERPKGSFSTLEIQRTEQGDSAMYLCASSLYLAGGAWGYTFGSGTRLTVV.